These T cell receptor beta chains were read from a single sample in a study of technical replicates of blood from several donors. Repertoires were generated with immunoSEQ multiplex PCR, while TCRdb's copy carries only in-frame clones and drops some. The sample yields roughly 59,000 clones, about 86% seen once. Sample: PBMCs. The source of these receptors is a human donor in good health. Some clones in this sample may be carry-over from other donors' samples. CDR3s include the opening cysteine and the closing phenylalanine or tryptophan. D genes are given only for firm matches. For some rows the clone size is stated as once, few or many, or as a class when expanded; others skip it.

>TRBJ1-2|TRBV4-1|-|-
CASSLAQGLFNYGYTF
TGCGCCAGCAGCCTGGCCCAGGGGCTATTTAACTATGGCTACACCTTC
>TRBJ2-5|TRBV7-3|-|-
CASSLGGDQETQYF
TGTGCCAGCAGCCTAGGGGGAGACCAAGAGACCCAGTACTTC
>TRBJ1-3|TRBV6-5|-|few
CASSLRVTGSGNTIYF
TGTGCCAGCAGTTTGAGAGTGACAGGCTCTGGAAACACCATATATTTT
>TRBJ2-3|TRBV7-9|-|-
CASRLGQSTDTQYF
TGTGCCAGCAGACTGGGACAAAGCACAGATACGCAGTATTTT
>TRBJ1-4|TRBV4-1|-|-
CASSQEGVSVYNEKLFF
TGCGCCAGCAGCCAAGAAGGAGTTTCAGTCTATAATGAAAAACTGTTTTTT
>TRBJ2-5|TRBV19|TRBD2|-
CASISSGAPWETQYF
TGTGCCAGTATCTCGAGCGGGGCCCCCTGGGAGACCCAGTACTTC
>TRBJ2-5|TRBV19|-|-
CATTGQGVGETQYF
TGTGCCACTACCGGCCAAGGGGTTGGGGAGACCCAGTACTTC
>TRBJ2-5|TRBV29-1|TRBD2|-
CSVEVGLTSAQETQYF
TGCAGCGTTGAAGTAGGCCTCACTAGCGCTCAAGAGACCCAGTACTTC
>TRBJ2-4|TRBV7-2|TRBD2|-
CASSVQTSGGASSKNIQYF
TGTGCCAGCAGCGTACAGACTAGCGGGGGGGCCTCGTCCAAAAACATTCAGTACTTC
>TRBJ2-3|TRBV5-8|-|once
CASSLEQTTDTQYF
TGTGCCAGCAGCTTAGAACAGACCACAGATACGCAGTATTTT
>TRBJ1-2|TRBV7-2|TRBD1|-
CASSSGQNYGYTF
TGTGCCAGCAGCTCGGGACAGAACTATGGCTACACCTTC
>TRBJ1-2|TRBV10-3|TRBD1|-
CAIRGTVTTNYGYTF
TGTGCCATCAGAGGGACAGTAACCACTAACTATGGCTACACCTTC
>TRBJ2-1|TRBV21-1|-|-
CASCKQGASKSSNEQFF
TGTGCCAGCTGTAAACAGGGGGCGAGTAAAAGCAGCAATGAGCAGTTCTTC
>TRBJ2-7|TRBV4-3|-|-
CASSRGANSYEQYF
TGCGCCAGCTCCAGGGGCGCGAACTCCTACGAGCAGTACTTC
>TRBJ2-5|TRBV9|TRBD2|-
CASSVSSGGIVKETQYF
TGTGCCAGCAGCGTGAGTAGCGGGGGGATAGTAAAAGAGACCCAGTACTTC
>TRBJ1-1|TRBV7-9|-|-
CASSLAQTLNTEAFF
TGTGCCAGCAGCTTAGCACAGACCCTGAACACTGAAGCTTTCTTT
>TRBJ1-1|TRBV10-3|TRBD1|-
CAIRAGTGRGDTEAFF
TGTGCCATCAGGGCCGGGACAGGAAGAGGGGACACTGAAGCTTTCTTT
>TRBJ2-2|TRBV6-6|-|-
CASRPTGTFTGELFF
TGTGCCAGCAGACCCACGGGGACATTCACCGGGGAGCTGTTTTTT
>TRBJ1-3|TRBV10-1|-|-
CASSRNGDTIYF
TGCGCCAGCAGCCGTAACGGGGACACCATATATTTT
>TRBJ2-7|TRBV25-1|-|-
CASSESYRESRQYF
TGTGCCAGCAGTGAATCGTACAGGGAGTCCCGCCAGTACTTC
>TRBJ1-5|TRBV7-2|TRBD1|-
CASSLDWTGDSNQPQHF
TGTGCCAGCAGCTTAGACTGGACAGGGGATAGCAATCAGCCCCAGCATTTT
>TRBJ1-1|TRBV5-5|TRBD1|-
CASRPTGTVNTEAFF
TGTGCCAGCAGACCCACCGGGACAGTGAACACTGAAGCTTTCTTT
>TRBJ2-3|TRBV7-6|-|-
CASSPGGGQLDTQYF
TGTGCCAGCAGCCCTGGGGGGGGCCAGTTGGATACGCAGTATTTT
>TRBJ2-7|TRBV7-2|-|-
CASSLRGAGYEQYF
TGTGCCAGCAGCTTACGGGGGGCTGGATACGAGCAGTACTTC
>TRBJ2-2|TRBV7-2|-|-
CASSSQGGLGELFF
TGTGCCAGCAGTTCCCAGGGGGGATTGGGGGAGCTGTTTTTT
>TRBJ1-5|TRBV21-1|-|-
CASSPAPDRGQGQPQHF
TGTGCCAGCAGCCCCGCCCCGGACAGGGGGCAAGGTCAGCCCCAGCATTTT
>TRBJ2-7|TRBV4-3|-|-
CASSQDPTESYEQYF
TGCGCCAGCAGCCAAGATCCGACTGAATCCTACGAGCAGTACTTC
>TRBJ1-1|TRBV4-3|-|-
CASSQDSGYTEAFF
TGCGCCAGCAGCCAAGATTCGGGTTACACTGAAGCTTTCTTT
>TRBJ2-5|TRBV10-3|TRBD2|-
CAIRGTSGETQYF
TGTGCCATCAGGGGGACTAGCGGGGAGACCCAGTACTTC
>TRBJ1-2|TRBV6-5|-|-
CASSYKGNYTF
TGTGCCAGCAGTTACAAGGGGAATTACACCTTC
>TRBJ1-6|TRBV6-1|-|-
CASRQGDSPLHF
TGTGCCAGCAGACAGGGAGATTCACCCCTCCACTTT
>TRBJ1-2|TRBV7-6|TRBD1|-
CASSLRAGGSYGYTF
TGTGCCAGCAGCTTAAGGGCAGGGGGGTCCTATGGCTACACCTTC
>TRBJ2-1|TRBV6-5|-|-
CASSKGEGRYNEQFF
TGTGCCAGCAGCAAGGGAGAGGGCCGCTACAATGAGCAGTTCTTC
>TRBJ1-5|TRBV7-2|TRBD1|few
CASSLGQGGSQPQHF
TGTGCCAGCAGCTTAGGCCAAGGGGGCAGCCAGCCCCAGCATTTT
>TRBJ2-3|TRBV4-3|-|-
CASSQDWRVTDTQYF
TGCGCCAGCAGCCAAGATTGGCGGGTCACAGATACGCAGTATTTT